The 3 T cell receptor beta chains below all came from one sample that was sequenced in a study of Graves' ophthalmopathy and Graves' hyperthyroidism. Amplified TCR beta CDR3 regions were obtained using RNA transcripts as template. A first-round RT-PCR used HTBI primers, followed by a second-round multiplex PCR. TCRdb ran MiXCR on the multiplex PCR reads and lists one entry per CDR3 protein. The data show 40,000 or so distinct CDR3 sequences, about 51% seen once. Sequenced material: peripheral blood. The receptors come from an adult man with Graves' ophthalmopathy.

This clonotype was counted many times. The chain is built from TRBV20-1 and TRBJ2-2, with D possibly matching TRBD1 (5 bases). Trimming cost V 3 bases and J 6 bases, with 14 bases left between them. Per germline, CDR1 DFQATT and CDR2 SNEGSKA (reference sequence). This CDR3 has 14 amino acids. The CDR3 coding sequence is TGCAGTGCTAGTGGGGCAAGGATGGCCGGGGAGCTGTTTTTT. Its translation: CSASGARMAGELFF.

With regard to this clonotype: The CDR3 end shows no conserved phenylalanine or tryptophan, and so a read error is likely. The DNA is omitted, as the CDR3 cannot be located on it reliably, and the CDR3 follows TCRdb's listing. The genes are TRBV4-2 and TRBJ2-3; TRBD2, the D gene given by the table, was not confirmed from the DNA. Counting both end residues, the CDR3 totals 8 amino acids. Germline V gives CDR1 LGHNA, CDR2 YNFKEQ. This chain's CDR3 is CASSQVGG.

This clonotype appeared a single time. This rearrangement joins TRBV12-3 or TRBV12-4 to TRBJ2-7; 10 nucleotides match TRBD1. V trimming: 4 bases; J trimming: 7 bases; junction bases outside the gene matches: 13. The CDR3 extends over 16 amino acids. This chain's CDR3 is CASSSRGQGVTGEQYF. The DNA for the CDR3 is TGTGCCAGCAGTTCGAGAGGACAGGGGGTCACCGGGGAGCAGTACTTC.